This T cell receptor (beta chain) was observed in a study of blood T cell repertoires in COVID-19. Clones were read by immunoSEQ multiplex PCR, and TCRdb kept only the in-frame ones, dropping some. In the table there are about 190,000 clones, about nine tenths of which are singletons. V lost 5 bases, J lost 1 base, and 14 bases lay in between. The CDR3 consists of 15 residues. Germline V CDR1 and CDR2: LNHDA, SQIVND (reference sequence). J is TRBJ1-1 and V is TRBV19; D gene uncertain. Sequenced material: peripheral blood. The sequence came from a man aged 25 to 40 with acute or convalescent COVID-19. CDR3 in amino acids: CASSPQFLENTEAFF. The CDR3 DNA reads as TGTGCCAGTAGTCCCCAGTTTCTAGAGAACACTGAAGCTTTCTTT.